This T cell receptor beta chain was identified in a study of T cell responses to AZD1222 COVID-19 vaccine. General study results and limits: Donors were largely white British and mainly female; clonal diversity was possibly underestimated. Vaccine-related CD4 TCRs covered spike, predominating at 160-218 and 743-854. Scientists sampled the repertoires only once the peak T cell response had passed.

Profiled with immunoSEQ multiplex PCR; TCRdb holds only in-frame clones, not every one. Here the sample spans about 180,000 clones, about 90% being singletons. The CDR3 length is 14 residues. Germline CDR1 and CDR2: KGHSH and LQKENI. After removal of 5 bases from V and 0 bases from J, the junction contained 3 bases not matched to a gene. As concerns this clone: The antigen is undetermined.

The input for sequencing was peripheral blood, taken on day 0 of AZD1222 vaccination. J is TRBJ1-1 and V is TRBV18, with 7 bases matching TRBD1. The receptor comes from an adult in good health. The chain's CDR3 is CASSAGQLNTEAFF. The CDR3 DNA reads TGTGCCAGCTCAGCGGGACAGCTGAACACTGAAGCTTTCTTT.